A single sample gave rise to the 10 T cell receptor beta chains below, sequenced in a study of beta chain features in type 1 diabetes. Their target antigens are unknown. What was sequenced were expressed TCRB transcripts, since all of the isolated RNA had been reverse transcribed. Method: immunoSEQ multiplex PCR; TCRdb's copy keeps in-frame clones and lacks some. The sample has around 340,000 clones, 9.3% seen once. Study outcomes and limitations: A moderate, significant TCRB CDR3 shortening appeared in type 1 diabetes across four CD4+ subsets.

Sequencing was carried out using central memory CD4+ T cells from blood. The receptor source for this set is a man aged 25 to 40 with type 1 diabetes.

This clone has a handful of counts. The chain employs TRBV7-2 and TRBJ2-7, with D maybe TRBD2 (5 bases). V lost 6 bases and J 3 bases, leaving 15 bases between the germline ends. From germline, CDR1 is SGHTA and CDR2 FQGNSA. This CDR3 contains 14 residues. CDR3 bases: TGTGCCAGCAGTCTAAAGGTCGCGGGCTACGAGCAGTACTTC. Its translation: CASSLKVAGYEQYF.

This clone was observed a few times. The chain joins TRBV6-1 to TRBJ2-6; tentative D call: TRBD1 (6 bases). The CDR3 length is 18 residues. Germline CDR1 reads MNHNS; CDR2 reads SASEGT. Trimming pared 3 bases from V and 0 bases from J, leaving 15 bases between. In nucleotides, the CDR3 is TGTGCCAGCAGTGACCCGGGACAATGGAGCTCTGGGGCCAACGTCCTGACTTTC. It encodes CASSDPGQWSSGANVLTF.

The chain uses TRBV4-3 and TRBJ1-2; D perhaps matches TRBD1 (5 bases). The germline gives CDR1 LGHNA, CDR2 YSLEER. Trimming left V 2 bases short and J 8 bases short, with 12 bases between. This CDR3 spans 13 amino acids. The CDR3: CASSQQGSGGYTF. The CDR3 region has the DNA TGCGCCAGCAGCCAACAGGGCTCGGGGGGCTACACCTTC.

There are a few counts of this clone. The V and J genes are TRBV7-6 and TRBJ2-5; no reliable D call. CDR3 length equals 13 residues. Germline assignment: CDR1 SGHVS and CDR2 FNYEAQ. Trimming cost V 5 bases and J 5 bases, with 12 bases left between them. CDR3 protein: CASSPGPEETQYF. CDR3 DNA sequence: TGTGCCAGCAGCCCCGGACCGGAGGAGACCCAGTACTTC.

This clone has more than one count but fewer than ten. The chain uses TRBV5-4 and TRBJ2-5, with D unclear. The germline gives CDR1 SGHNT, CDR2 YYREEE (reference sequence). Trimming cost V 3 bases and J 2 bases, with 8 bases left between them. The CDR3 covers 13 residues. The CDR3 region has the DNA TGTGCCAGCAGCTCCTCGATACAAGAGACCCAGTACTTC. As protein: CASSSSIQETQYF.

CDR3 sequence (DNA): TGTGCCAGCAGTTTAGGGGCTCTGGGGACAACGCAGTATTTT. This gives the protein CASSLGALGTTQYF. The chain carries TRBV27 and TRBJ2-3, with a tentative D call TRBD1 (6 bases). Germline-derived CDR1 and CDR2 are MNHEY and SMNVEV (reference sequence). There are 14 residues in the CDR3. Trimming took off 2 bases at V and 9 bases at J, with 15 bases between the two ends.

This clone showed up just a few times. The V and J genes are TRBV29-1 and TRBJ2-3; 7 nucleotides match TRBD1. The V segment lost 6 bases and the J segment 0 bases; nucleotides outside the gene matches: 6. The CDR3 is 14 residues long. Germline CDR1 is SQVTM and CDR2 is ANQGSEA. The CDR3 bases are TGCAGCGTGCTGACAGGGCCTAGCACAGATACGCAGTATTTT. Protein sequence: CSVLTGPSTDTQYF.

The V and J genes are TRBV7-2 and TRBJ2-7; D uncertain. CDR1 is SGHTA and CDR2 is FQGNSA in the germline V gene. This CDR3 has 11 amino acids. Trimming removed 5 bases from V and 5 bases from J, with 7 bases in between. The CDR3 is CASSDGNEQYF. The DNA for the CDR3 is TGTGCCAGCAGCGATGGCAACGAGCAGTACTTC. Based on the CDR3 plus reference TRBV7-2 and TRBJ2-7, the full variable domain is GAGVSQSPSNKVTEKGKDVELRCDPISGHTALYWYRQSLGQGLEFLIYFQGNSAPDKSGLPSDRFSAERTGGSVSTLTIQRTQQEDSAVYLCASSDGNEQYFGPGTRLTVT.

A few counts support this clone. This chain connects TRBV9 to TRBJ2-1; 9 bases are shared with TRBD1. V shed 3 bases and J 8 bases; nucleotides not matched to a gene: 6. Germline V gene data show CDR1 as SGDLS and CDR2 as YYNGEE. CDR3 length: 14 amino acids. DNA for the CDR3: TGTGCCAGCAGCGCCGGGACAGGGTACCATGAGCAGTTCTTC. This sequence encodes CASSAGTGYHEQFF.

The V gene is TRBV5-1, the J gene TRBJ1-1; TRBD1 might be the D (5 bases). The germline V and J ends were trimmed by 0 bases and 4 bases, with 10 bases remaining between them. The CDR3 loop spans 14 amino acids. Germline CDR1 and CDR2: SGHRS and YFSETQ. In DNA, the CDR3 is TGCGCCAGCAGCTTGGGCAGCGGGGGCACTGAAGCTTTCTTT. It is translated as CASSLGSGGTEAFF.